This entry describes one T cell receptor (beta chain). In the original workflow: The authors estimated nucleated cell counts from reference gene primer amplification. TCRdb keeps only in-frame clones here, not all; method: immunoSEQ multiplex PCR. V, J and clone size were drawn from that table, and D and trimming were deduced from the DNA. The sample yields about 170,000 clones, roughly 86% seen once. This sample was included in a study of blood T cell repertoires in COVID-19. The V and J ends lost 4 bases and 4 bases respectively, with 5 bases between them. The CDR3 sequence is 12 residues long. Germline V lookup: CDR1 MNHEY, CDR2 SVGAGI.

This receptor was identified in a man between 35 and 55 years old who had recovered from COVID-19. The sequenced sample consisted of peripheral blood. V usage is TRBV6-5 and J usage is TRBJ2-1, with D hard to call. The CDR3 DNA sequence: TGTGCCAGCAGTTTTCGGTACAATGAGCAGTTCTTC. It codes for CASSFRYNEQFF.